This T cell receptor (beta chain) was retrieved from a study of OX40 agonist ivuxolimab in advanced cancers. Germline V gene sequence: CDR1 SGHTA, CDR2 FQGTGA. V lost 5 bases to trimming and J lost 0 bases, with 11 bases between them. The CDR3 is 15 amino acids. Profiling relied on immunoSEQ multiplex PCR, and the TCRdb table lists in-frame clones only, not all of them. This table holds about 76,000 clones, about 87% found once. This clone was recorded a few times. The material sequenced was CD4+ or CD8+ T cells sorted from blood, taken in a trial of the OX40 agonist ivuxolimab. J is TRBJ2-1 and V is TRBV7-3, with D unclear. This TCR was sampled from an adult with an advanced solid tumor such as melanoma, head and neck, liver or kidney cancer. Here the CDR3 DNA reads TGTGCCAGCAGCCTCCTTAGGGTCTCCTACAATGAGCAGTTCTTC. Its translation is CASSLLRVSYNEQFF.